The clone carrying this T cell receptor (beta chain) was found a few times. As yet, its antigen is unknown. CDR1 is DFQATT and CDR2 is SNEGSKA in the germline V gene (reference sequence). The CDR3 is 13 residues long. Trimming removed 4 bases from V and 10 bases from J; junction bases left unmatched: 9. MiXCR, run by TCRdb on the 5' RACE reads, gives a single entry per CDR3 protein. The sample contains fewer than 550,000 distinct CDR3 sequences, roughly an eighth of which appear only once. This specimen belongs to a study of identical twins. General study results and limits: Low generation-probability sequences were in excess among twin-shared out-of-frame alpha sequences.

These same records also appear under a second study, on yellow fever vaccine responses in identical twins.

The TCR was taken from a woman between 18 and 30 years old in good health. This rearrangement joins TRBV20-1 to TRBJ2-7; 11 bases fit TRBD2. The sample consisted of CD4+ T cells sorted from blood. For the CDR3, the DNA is TGCAGTGCTATTCTAGCGGGAGGCCCGACACAGTACTTC. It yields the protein CSAILAGGPTQYF.